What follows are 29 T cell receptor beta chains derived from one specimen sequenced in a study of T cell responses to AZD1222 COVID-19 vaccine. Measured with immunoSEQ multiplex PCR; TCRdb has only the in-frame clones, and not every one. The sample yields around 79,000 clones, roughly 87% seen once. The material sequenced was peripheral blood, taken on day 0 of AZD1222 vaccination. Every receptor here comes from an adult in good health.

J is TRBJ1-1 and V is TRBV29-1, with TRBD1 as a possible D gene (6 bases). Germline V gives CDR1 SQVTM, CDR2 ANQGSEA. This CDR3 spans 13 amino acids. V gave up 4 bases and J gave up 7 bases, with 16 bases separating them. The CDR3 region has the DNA TGCAGCGTTGTGCCCCCGGGGGCTGGTGAAGCTTTCTTT. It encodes CSVVPPGAGEAFF.

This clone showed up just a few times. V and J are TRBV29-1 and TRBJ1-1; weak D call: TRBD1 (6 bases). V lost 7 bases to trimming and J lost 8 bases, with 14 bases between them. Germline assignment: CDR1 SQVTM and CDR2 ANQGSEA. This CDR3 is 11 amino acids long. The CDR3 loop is CSARGSGEAFF. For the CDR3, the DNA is TGCAGCGCTAGGGGGTCGGGGGAAGCTTTCTTT.

The DNA of the CDR3 is TGTGCCAGCAGCCAGGGGGGACTATACAATGAGCAGTTCTTC. As protein: CASSQGGLYNEQFF. The chain uses TRBV7-3 and TRBJ2-1; D possibly uses TRBD1 or TRBD2 (7 bases each). With 5 bases removed from V and 4 bases from J, the gap between germline ends came to 12 bases. This CDR3 is built from 14 residues. CDR1 and CDR2 (germline): SGHTA, FQGTGA.

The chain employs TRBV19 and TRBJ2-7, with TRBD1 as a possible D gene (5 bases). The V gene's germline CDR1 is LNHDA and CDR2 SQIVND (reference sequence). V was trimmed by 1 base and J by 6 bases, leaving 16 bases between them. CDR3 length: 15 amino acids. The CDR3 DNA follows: TGTGCCAGTAGTATAGGTCGGAACATGGGGCTCGAGCAGTACTTC. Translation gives CASSIGRNMGLEQYF.

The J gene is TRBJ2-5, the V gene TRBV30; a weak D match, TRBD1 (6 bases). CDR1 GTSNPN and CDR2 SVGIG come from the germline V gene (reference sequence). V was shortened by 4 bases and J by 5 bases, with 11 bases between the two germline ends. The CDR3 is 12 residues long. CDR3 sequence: CAWKGGLETQYF. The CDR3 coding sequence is TGTGCCTGGAAAGGGGGATTGGAGACCCAGTACTTC.

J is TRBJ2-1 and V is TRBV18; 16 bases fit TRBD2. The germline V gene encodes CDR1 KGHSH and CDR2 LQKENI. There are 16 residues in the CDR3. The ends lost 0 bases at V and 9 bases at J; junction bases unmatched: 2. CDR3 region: CASSPPGTSGRGEQFF. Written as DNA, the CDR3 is TGTGCCAGCTCACCACCCGGGACTAGCGGGAGGGGTGAGCAGTTCTTC.

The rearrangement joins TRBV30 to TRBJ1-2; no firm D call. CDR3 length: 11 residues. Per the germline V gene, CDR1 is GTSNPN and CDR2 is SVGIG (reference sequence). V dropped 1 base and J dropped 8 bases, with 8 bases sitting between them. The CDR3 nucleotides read TGTGCCTGGAGTGAATCTGCCGGCTACACCTTC. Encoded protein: CAWSESAGYTF.

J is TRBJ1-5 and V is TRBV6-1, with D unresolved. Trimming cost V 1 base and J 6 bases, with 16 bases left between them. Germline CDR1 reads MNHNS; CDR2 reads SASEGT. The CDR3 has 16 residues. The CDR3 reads CASSEGTFSYSQPQHF. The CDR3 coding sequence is TGTGCCAGCAGTGAAGGGACCTTCTCCTACAGTCAGCCCCAGCATTTT.

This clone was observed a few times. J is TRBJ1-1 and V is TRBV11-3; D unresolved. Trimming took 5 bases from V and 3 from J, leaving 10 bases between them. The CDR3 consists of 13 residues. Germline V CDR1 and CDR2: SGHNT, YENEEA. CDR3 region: CASSLNPDTEAFF. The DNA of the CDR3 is TGTGCCAGCAGCCTTAACCCGGACACTGAAGCTTTCTTT.

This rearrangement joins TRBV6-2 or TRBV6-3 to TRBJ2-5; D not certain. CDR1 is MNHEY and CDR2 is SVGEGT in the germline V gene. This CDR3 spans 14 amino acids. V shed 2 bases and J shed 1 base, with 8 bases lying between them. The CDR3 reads CASSYASRQETQYF. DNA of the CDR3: TGTGCCAGCAGTTACGCAAGCCGCCAAGAGACCCAGTACTTC.

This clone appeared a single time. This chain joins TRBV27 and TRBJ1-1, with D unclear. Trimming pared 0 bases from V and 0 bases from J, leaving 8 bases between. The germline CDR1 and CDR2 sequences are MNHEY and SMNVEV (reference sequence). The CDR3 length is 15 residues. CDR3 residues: CASSLSWQVNTEAFF. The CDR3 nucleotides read TGTGCCAGCAGTTTATCGTGGCAGGTGAACACTGAAGCTTTCTTT.

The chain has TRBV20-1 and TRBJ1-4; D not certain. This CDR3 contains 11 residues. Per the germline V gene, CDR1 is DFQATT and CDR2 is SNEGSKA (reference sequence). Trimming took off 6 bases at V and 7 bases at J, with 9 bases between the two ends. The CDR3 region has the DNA TGCAGTGCCGCCACGAGTGAAAAACTGTTTTTT. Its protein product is CSAATSEKLFF.

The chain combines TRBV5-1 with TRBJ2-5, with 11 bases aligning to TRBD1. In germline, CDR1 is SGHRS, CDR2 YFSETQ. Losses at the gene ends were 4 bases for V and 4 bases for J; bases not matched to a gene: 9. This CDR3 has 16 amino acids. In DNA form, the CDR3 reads TGCGCCAGCAGCCCCCGGACAGGGGGCGAGTCAGAGACCCAGTACTTC. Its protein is CASSPRTGGESETQYF.

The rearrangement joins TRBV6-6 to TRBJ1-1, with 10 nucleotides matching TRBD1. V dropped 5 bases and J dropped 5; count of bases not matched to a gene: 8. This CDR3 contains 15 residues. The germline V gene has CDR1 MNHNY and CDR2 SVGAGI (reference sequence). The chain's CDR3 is CASSTLWTGGTEAFF. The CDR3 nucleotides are TGTGCCAGCAGTACCCTTTGGACAGGGGGAACTGAAGCTTTCTTT.

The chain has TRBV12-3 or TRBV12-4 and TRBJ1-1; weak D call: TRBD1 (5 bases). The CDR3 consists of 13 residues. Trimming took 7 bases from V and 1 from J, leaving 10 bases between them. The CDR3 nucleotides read TGTGCCAGCAAGGGGATGGGGAACACTGAAGCTTTCTTT. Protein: CASKGMGNTEAFF.

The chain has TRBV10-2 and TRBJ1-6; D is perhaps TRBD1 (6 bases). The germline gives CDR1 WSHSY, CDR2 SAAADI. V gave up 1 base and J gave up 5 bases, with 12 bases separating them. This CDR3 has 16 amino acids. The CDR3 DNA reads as TGCGCCAGCAGTGAGTTGACGAGGGGGGATAATTCACCCCTCCACTTT. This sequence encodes CASSELTRGDNSPLHF.

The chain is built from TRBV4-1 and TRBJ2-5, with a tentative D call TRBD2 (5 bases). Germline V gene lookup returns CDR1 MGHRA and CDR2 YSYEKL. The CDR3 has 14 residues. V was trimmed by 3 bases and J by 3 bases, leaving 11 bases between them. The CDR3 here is CASSQTGSEETQYF. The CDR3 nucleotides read TGCGCCAGCAGCCAGACGGGATCTGAAGAGACCCAGTACTTC.

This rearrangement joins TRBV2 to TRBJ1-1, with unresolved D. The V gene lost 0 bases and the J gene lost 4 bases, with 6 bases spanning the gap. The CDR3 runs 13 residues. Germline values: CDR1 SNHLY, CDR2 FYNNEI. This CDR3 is CASSEAPRTEAFF. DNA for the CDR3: TGTGCCAGCAGTGAAGCACCTCGCACTGAAGCTTTCTTT.

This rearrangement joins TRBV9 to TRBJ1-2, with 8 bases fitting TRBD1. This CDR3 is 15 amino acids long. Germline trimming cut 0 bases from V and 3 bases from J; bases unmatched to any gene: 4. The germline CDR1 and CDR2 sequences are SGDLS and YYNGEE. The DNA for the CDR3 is TGTGCCAGCAGCGTAGGGACAGGGACGGACTATGGCTACACCTTC. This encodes CASSVGTGTDYGYTF.

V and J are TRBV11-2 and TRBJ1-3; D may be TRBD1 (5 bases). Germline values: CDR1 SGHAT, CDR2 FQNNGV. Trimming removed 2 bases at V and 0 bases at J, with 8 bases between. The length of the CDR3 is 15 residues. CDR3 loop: CASSLRGDSGNTIYF. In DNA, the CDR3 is TGTGCCAGCAGCTTACGAGGGGACTCTGGAAACACCATATATTTT.

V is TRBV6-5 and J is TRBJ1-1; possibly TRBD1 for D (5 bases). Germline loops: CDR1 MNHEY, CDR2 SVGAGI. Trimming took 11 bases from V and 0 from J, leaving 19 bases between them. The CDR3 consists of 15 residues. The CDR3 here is CAGSETPTVNTEAFF. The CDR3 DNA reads TGTGCCGGCTCAGAAACACCGACAGTGAACACTGAAGCTTTCTTT.

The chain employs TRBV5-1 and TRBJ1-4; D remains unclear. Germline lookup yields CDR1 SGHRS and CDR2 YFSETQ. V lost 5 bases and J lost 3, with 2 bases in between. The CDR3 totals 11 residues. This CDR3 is CASRSNEKLFF. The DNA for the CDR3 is TGCGCCAGCAGGTCTAATGAAAAACTGTTTTTT.

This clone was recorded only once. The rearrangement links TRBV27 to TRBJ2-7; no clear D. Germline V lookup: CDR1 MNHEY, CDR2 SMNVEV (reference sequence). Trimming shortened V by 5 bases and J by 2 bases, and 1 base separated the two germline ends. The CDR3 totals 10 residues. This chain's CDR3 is CASSPYEQYF. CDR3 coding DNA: TGTGCCAGCAGTCCCTACGAGCAGTACTTC.

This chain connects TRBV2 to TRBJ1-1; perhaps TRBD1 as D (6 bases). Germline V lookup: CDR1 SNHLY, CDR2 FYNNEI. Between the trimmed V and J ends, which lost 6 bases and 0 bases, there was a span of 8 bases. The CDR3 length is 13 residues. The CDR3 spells CASSRGLNTEAFF. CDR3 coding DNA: TGTGCCAGCAGCAGGGGTCTGAACACTGAAGCTTTCTTT. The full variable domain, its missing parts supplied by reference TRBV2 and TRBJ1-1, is EPEVTQTPSHQVTQMGQEVILRCVPISNHLYFYWYRQILGQKVEFLVSFYNNEISEKSEIFDDQFSVERPDGSNFTLKIRSTKLEDSAMYFCASSRGLNTEAFFGQGTRLTVV.

This CDR3 reads CASTPGGIAASTDTQYF. The CDR3 DNA is TGTGCCAGCACCCCCGGGGGAATAGCAGCTAGCACAGATACGCAGTATTTT. The V gene is TRBV28, the J gene TRBJ2-3, with D maybe TRBD2 (6 bases). The CDR3 runs to 17 residues. Trimming removed 7 bases at V and 0 bases at J, with 20 bases between. The V gene's germline CDR1 is MDHEN and CDR2 SYDVKM.

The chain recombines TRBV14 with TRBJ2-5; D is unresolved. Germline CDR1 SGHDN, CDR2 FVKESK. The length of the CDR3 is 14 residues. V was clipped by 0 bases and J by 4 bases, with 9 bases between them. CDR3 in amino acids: CASSQENPGETQYF. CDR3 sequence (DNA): TGTGCCAGCAGCCAAGAAAATCCGGGAGAGACCCAGTACTTC.

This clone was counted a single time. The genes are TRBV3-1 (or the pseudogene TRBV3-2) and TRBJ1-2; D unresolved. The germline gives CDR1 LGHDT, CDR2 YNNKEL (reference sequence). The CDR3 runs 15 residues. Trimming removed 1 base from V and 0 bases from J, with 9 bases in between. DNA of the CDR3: TGTGCCAGCAGCCAAGTTGAGGGTTCTAACTATGGCTACACCTTC. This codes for CASSQVEGSNYGYTF.

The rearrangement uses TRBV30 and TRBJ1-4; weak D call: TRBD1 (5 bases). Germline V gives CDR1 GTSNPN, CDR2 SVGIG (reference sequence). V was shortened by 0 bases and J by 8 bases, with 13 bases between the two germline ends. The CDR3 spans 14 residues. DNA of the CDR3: TGTGCCTGGAGTGTAATCAGGGTAGGAGAAAAACTGTTTTTT. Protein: CAWSVIRVGEKLFF. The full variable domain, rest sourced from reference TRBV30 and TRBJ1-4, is SQTIHQWPATLVQPVGSPLSLECTVEGTSNPNLYWYRQAAGRGLQLLFYSVGIGQISSEVPQNLSASRPQDRQFILSSKKLLLSDSGFYLCAWSVIRVGEKLFFGSGTQLSVL.

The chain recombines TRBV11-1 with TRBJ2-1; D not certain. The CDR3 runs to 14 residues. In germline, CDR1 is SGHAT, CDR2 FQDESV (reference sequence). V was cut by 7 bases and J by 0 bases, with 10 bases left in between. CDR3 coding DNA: TGTGCCAGCACGGACCTTAGCTCCTACAATGAGCAGTTCTTC. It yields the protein CASTDLSSYNEQFF.